Sequencing of this T cell receptor (beta chain) was carried out in a study of CD8+ T cells in alopecia areata. On the study more broadly: In an open-label trial, patients got 5 to 10 mg tofacitinib twice daily.

As concerns this clone: The target antigen is unknown.

PBMCs yielded sorted CD4+ and CD8+ T cells. Isolated RNA was reverse transcribed into cDNA used as the sequencing template. Here immunoSEQ multiplex PCR was the method, and the copy in TCRdb shows in-frame clones only, minus some. The sample consists of approximately 180,000 clones, approximately 62% of them appearing once. Germline lookup yields CDR1 SGHDT and CDR2 YYEEEE. Trimming stripped 4 bases from V and 6 bases from J, with 7 bases between. The length of the CDR3 is 12 residues. Whole-study findings and limits: Alopecia totalis/universalis scalp especially showed more expanded CD8+ clones than normal scalp.

The specimen was CD4+ T cells sorted from blood, collected at week 0. V is TRBV5-6 and J is TRBJ2-2; D remains ambiguous. The clonotype was recovered from a human donor with alopecia areata. This CDR3 reads CASSRPPGELFF. CDR3 coding DNA: TGTGCCAGCAGCCGACCCCCCGGGGAGCTGTTTTTT.